One T cell receptor beta chain is described in this entry. Libraries were prepared by immunoSEQ multiplex PCR; TCRdb keeps only in-frame clonotypes and omits some of them. The sample contains roughly 20,000 clones, about 85% of which appear only once. Cyclophosphamide on days +3 and +4 followed busulfan-fludarabine conditioning and a marrow graft. Germline CDR1 and CDR2: MNHNS and SASEGT. This CDR3 comprises 15 residues. Trimming removed 4 bases at V and 0 bases at J, with 10 bases between. This sample is drawn from a study of T cells after posttransplantation cyclophosphamide. The V and J genes are TRBV6-1 and TRBJ2-1, with TRBD1 as a possible D gene (5 bases). The clonotype comes from a female patient in her 40s who received an allogeneic stem cell transplant from a related donor, was CMV-positive, and had no GVHD. Some T cells here may be from the graft donor. This sample comprised PBMCs, obtained after allogeneic stem cell transplant with posttransplant cyclophosphamide. The CDR3 region has the DNA TGTGCCAGCAGTGGAGTCGGACACTCCTACAATGAGCAGTTCTTC. Protein product: CASSGVGHSYNEQFF.